A selection of T cell receptor beta chains follows, all from one sample in a study of blood T cell repertoires in COVID-19. This table comes from immunoSEQ multiplex PCR, and its TCRdb copy is limited to in-frame clones, with some not included. The table includes 68,000 or so clones, about 86% detected once. The sample was peripheral blood. The source is a man aged 50-60 years with acute or convalescent COVID-19. CDR3s leave out the opening cysteine and the closing phenylalanine or tryptophan.

TRBJ2-3	TRBV5-1	ASSSGQGRTDTQY
TRBJ2-7	TRBV5-6	ASSTQTFRDRGFYEQY
TRBJ1-2	TRBV18	ASSPGGGAYGYT
TRBJ2-3	TRBV12-5	ASGLIWTSGSTDTQY
TRBJ2-2	TRBV6-5	ASSPEWTGELF
TRBJ2-5	TRBV13	ASSTFQETQY
TRBJ2-3	TRBV5-4	ASSFLYRDLDTDTQY
TRBJ1-3	TRBV19	ASSTTGSRGNTIY
TRBJ2-2	TRBV2	ASHQGYTGELF
TRBJ1-1	TRBV5-5	ASTRHGGLGTEAF
TRBJ2-7	TRBV11-3	ASSSGGDSYEQY
TRBJ2-1	TRBV10-2	ASDRERGYYNEQF
TRBJ1-1	TRBV6-5	AVKRGRETEAF
TRBJ2-2	TRBV9	ASSKRGLVLPGELF
TRBJ2-5	TRBV10-1	ASSEGGAETQY
TRBJ2-3	TRBV24-1	ATSEYTDTQY
TRBJ2-3	TRBV7-9	ASSLVGRTDTQY
TRBJ1-1	TRBV19	ASSRSRNTEAF
TRBJ1-5	TRBV12-3/TRBV12-4	ASSPGGSPQH
TRBJ2-7	TRBV27	ASRADGLAGGLYEQY
TRBJ2-3	TRBV2	ASKLAGDSTDTQY
TRBJ1-5	TRBV30	AWSRDRGGQPQH
TRBJ2-3	TRBV10-3	AIGSGLAGEADTQY
TRBJ1-6	TRBV12-3/TRBV12-4	ASSLSNSPLH
TRBJ1-1	TRBV28	ASRRDRGLSGTEAF
TRBJ1-4	TRBV5-1	ASSLGQGGEKLF
TRBJ1-4	TRBV11-3	ASSFRVREKLF
TRBJ1-5	TRBV6-5	ASSLIGGNQPQH
TRBJ2-3	TRBV3-1/TRBV3-2	ASSPASGRAFGDTQY
TRBJ1-2	TRBV24-1	ATSDAGDYGYT
TRBJ1-1	TRBV15	ATSATGAEAF